This T cell receptor (beta chain) was retrieved from a study of blood T cell repertoires in COVID-19. Study-wide context: The study drew acute and convalescent COVID-19 samples from the United States, Italy and Spain.

Method: immunoSEQ multiplex PCR; TCRdb's copy keeps in-frame clones and lacks some. The sample has a few hundred thousand clones; around four fifths are singletons. The sequence came from a man aged 30 to 39 who had recovered from COVID-19. Sample: peripheral blood.

The CDR3 DNA reads as TGTGCCAGCAGCGTAAGAGCCGGGACAGGGGGCTCCGGGGAGCTGTTTTTT. Translating gives CASSVRAGTGGSGELFF. The chain carries TRBV9 and TRBJ2-2; 12 bases line up with TRBD1. Trimming cost V 1 base and J 6 bases; bases outside gene matches: 7. The CDR3 contains 17 residues. Germline V CDR1 and CDR2: SGDLS, YYNGEE.